These 2 T cell receptor beta chains originate from one sample sequenced in a study of Tregs in tolerant kidney transplant recipients. Clones were read by immunoSEQ multiplex PCR, and TCRdb kept only the in-frame ones, dropping some. The sample consists of about 110,000 clones, 90% of them appearing once. The specimen was CD4+ T cells from blood, collected before the transplant. These receptor sequences come from a human donor who received a combined kidney and bone marrow transplant.

The V gene is TRBV18, the J gene TRBJ2-5, with 9 nucleotides matching TRBD1. The CDR3 contains 13 residues. In germline, CDR1 is KGHSH, CDR2 LQKENI. The J segment lost 3 bases and the V segment lost 4 bases, leaving 0 bases of the junction unmatched. The CDR3 sequence is CASSRDREETQYF. The CDR3 DNA sequence: TGTGCCAGCTCACGGGACAGGGAAGAGACCCAGTACTTC.

The chain employs TRBV4-2 and TRBJ1-6, with TRBD1 matching 7 bases. CDR1 and CDR2 (germline): LGHNA, YNFKEQ. The CDR3 runs 17 residues. J was trimmed by 7 bases and V by 0 bases; bases with no gene match: 9. CDR3 nucleotide sequence: TGTGCCAGCAGCCAAGACCCGTCGACAGGGTCGAATTCACCCCTCCACTTT. Translating gives CASSQDPSTGSNSPLHF.